This T cell receptor beta chain was retrieved from a study of T cells in women clearing cervical HPV infection. Comment on this clone: Coverage ceases 3 residues before the CDR3 finishes, and the germline J gene fills in the end.

Clones were sequenced by immunoSEQ multiplex PCR, and TCRdb holds only the in-frame ones, with some missing. This repertoire comprises tens of thousands of clones; its ten largest clones make up about 16%. Germline CDR1 SGHTA, CDR2 FQGNSA. Trimming cost V 5 bases and J 1 base; bases outside gene matches: 7. The CDR3 has 15 residues. The source of this sequence is a woman aged 18 to 75 with a cervical HPV16 infection that either progressed to CIN3+ or cleared (not recorded which). The sample was blood buffy coat. V is TRBV7-2 and J is TRBJ1-1, with TRBD1 matching over 7 bases. CDR3 bases read: TGTGCCAGCAGCCCTGACAGGGTTACGAACACTGAA. As protein: CASSPDRVTNTE. The complete CDR3 sequence is CASSPDRVTNTEAFF.